Reported below is one T cell receptor (beta chain). Some clones are missing from TCRdb's copy, which holds only in-frame ones; the method was immunoSEQ multiplex PCR. The sample holds 45,000 to 70,000 clones, around 87% seen once. The data belong to a study of T cell responses to AZD1222 COVID-19 vaccine. In germline, CDR1 is LNHDA, CDR2 SQIVND (reference sequence). This CDR3 is built from 14 residues. V was cut by 2 bases and J by 7 bases, with 11 bases left in between. The clonotype originates from an adult in good health. This rearrangement joins TRBV19 to TRBJ1-4, with D unclear. The starting material was peripheral blood, obtained on day 0 of AZD1222 vaccination. This CDR3 reads CASSISGIGEKLFF. Here the CDR3 DNA reads TGTGCCAGTAGTATATCCGGGATTGGTGAAAAACTGTTTTTT.